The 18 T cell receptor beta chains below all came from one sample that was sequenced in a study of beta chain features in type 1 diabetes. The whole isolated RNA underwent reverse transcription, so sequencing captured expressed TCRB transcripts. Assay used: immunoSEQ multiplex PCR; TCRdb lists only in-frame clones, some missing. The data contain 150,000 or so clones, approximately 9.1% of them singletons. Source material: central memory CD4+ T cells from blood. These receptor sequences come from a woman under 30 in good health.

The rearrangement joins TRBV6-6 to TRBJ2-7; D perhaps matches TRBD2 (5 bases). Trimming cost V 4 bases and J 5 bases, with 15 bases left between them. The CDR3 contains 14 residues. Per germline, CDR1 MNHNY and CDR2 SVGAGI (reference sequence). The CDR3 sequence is CASSSFRGKDEQYF. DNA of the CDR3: TGTGCCAGCAGTTCCTTTAGAGGGAAGGACGAGCAGTACTTC.

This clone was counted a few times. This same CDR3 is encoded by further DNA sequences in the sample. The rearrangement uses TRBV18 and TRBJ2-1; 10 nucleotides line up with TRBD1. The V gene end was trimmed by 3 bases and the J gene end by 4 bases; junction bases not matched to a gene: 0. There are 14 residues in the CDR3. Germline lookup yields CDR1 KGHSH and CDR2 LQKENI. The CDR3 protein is CASSPGQGYNEQFF. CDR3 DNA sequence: TGTGCCAGCTCACCGGGACAGGGGTACAATGAGCAGTTCTTC.

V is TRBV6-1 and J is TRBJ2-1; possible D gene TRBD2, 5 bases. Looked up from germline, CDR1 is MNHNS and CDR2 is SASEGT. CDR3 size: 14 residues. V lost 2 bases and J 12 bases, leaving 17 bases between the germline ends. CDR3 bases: TGTGCCAGCAGTGAAAACCCTAGCCGGGTGTTGCAGTTCTTC. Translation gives CASSENPSRVLQFF.

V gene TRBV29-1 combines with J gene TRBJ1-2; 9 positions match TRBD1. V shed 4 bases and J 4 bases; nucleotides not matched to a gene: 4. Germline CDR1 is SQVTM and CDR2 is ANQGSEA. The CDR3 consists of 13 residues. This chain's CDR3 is CSVGQGGGYGYTF. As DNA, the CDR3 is TGCAGCGTTGGACAGGGGGGTGGCTATGGCTACACCTTC.

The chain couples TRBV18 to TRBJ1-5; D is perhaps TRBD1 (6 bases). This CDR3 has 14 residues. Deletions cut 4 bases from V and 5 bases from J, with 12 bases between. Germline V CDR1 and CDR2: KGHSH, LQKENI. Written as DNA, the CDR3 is TGTGCCAGCTCACGGGAACAGGGAGATCAGCCCCAGCATTTT. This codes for CASSREQGDQPQHF.

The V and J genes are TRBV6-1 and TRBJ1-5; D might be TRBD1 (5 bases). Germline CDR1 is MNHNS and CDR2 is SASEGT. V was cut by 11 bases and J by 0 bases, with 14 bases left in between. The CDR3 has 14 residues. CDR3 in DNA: TGTGCCTGCCGGGGGGTGTATAGCAATCAGCCCCAGCATTTT. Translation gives CACRGVYSNQPQHF.

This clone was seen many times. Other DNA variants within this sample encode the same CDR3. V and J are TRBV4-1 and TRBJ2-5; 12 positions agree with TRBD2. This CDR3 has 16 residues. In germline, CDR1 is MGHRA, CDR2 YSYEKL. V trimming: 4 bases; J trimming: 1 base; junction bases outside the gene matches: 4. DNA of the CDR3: TGCGCCAGCAGCCCACAACTAGCGGGGGGCCAAGAGACCCAGTACTTC. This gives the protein CASSPQLAGGQETQYF.

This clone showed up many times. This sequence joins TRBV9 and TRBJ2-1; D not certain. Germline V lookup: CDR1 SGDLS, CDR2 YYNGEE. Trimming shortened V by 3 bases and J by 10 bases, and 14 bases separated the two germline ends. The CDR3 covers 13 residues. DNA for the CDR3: TGTGCCAGCAGCGGCCCCTTTCCGGAGGAGCAGTTCTTC. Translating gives CASSGPFPEEQFF. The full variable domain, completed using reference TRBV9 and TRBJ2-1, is DSGVTQTPKHLITATGQRVTLRCSPRSGDLSVYWYQQSLDQGLQFLIQYYNGEERAKGNILERFSAQQFPDLHSELNLSSLELGDSALYFCASSGPFPEEQFFGPGTRLTVL.

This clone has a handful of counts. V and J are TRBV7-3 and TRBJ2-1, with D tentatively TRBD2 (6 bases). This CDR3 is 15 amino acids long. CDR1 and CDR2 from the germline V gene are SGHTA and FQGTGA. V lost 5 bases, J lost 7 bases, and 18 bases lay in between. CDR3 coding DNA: TGTGCCAGCAGCCCAGGGCGGGGCTCCTGGAATGAGCAGTTCTTC. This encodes CASSPGRGSWNEQFF.

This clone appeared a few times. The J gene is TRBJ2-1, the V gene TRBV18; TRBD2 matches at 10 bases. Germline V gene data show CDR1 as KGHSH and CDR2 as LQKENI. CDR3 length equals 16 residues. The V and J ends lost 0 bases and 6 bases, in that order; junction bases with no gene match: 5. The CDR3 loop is CASSPPLAGGRNEQFF. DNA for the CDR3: TGTGCCAGCTCACCACCGTTAGCGGGAGGTCGCAATGAGCAGTTCTTC.

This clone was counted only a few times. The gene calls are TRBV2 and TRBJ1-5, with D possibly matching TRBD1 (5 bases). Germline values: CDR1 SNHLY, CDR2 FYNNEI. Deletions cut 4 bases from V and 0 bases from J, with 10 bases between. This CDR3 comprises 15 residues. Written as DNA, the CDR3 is TGTGCCAGCAGTGGGAGCAGGGATAGCAATCAGCCCCAGCATTTT. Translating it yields CASSGSRDSNQPQHF. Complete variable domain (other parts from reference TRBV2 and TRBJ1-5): EPEVTQTPSHQVTQMGQEVILRCVPISNHLYFYWYRQILGQKVEFLVSFYNNEISEKSEIFDDQFSVERPDGSNFTLKIRSTKLEDSAMYFCASSGSRDSNQPQHFGDGTRLSIL.

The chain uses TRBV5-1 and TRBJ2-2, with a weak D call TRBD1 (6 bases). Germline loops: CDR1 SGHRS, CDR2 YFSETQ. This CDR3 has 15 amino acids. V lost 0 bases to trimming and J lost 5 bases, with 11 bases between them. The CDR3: CASSLGTDSTGELFF. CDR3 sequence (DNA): TGCGCCAGCAGCTTGGGGACAGATTCTACCGGGGAGCTGTTTTTT. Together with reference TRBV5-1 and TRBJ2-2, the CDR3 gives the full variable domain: KAGVTQTPRYLIKTRGQQVTLSCSPISGHRSVSWYQQTPGQGLQFLFEYFSETQRNKGNFPGRFSGRQFSNSRSEMNVSTLELGDSALYLCASSLGTDSTGELFFGEGSRLTVL.

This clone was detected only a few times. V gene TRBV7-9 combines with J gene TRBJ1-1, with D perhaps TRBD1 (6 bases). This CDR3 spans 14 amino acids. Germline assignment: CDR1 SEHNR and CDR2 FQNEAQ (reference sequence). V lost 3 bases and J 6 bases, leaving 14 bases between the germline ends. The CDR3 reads CASSFNTGSPEAFF. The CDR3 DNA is TGTGCCAGCAGCTTCAACACAGGGTCGCCTGAAGCTTTCTTT.

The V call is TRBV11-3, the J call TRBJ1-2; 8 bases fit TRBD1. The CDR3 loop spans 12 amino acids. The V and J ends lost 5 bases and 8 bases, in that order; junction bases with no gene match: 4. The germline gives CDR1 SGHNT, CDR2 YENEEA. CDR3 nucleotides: TGTGCCAGCAGCAAGACAGGGGAAGGCTACACCTTC. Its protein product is CASSKTGEGYTF.

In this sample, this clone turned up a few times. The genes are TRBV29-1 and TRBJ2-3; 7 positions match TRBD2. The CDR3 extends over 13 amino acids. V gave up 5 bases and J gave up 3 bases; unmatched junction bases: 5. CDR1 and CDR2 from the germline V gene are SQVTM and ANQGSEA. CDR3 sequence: CSVQRGLTDTQYF. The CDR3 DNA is TGCAGCGTTCAGCGGGGATTGACAGATACGCAGTATTTT.

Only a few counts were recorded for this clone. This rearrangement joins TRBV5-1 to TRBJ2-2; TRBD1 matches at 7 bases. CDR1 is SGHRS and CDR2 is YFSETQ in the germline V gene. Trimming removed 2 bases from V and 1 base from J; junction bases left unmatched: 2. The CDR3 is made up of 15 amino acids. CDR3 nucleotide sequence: TGCGCCAGCAGCTTTCGGACAGGGAACACCGGGGAGCTGTTTTTT. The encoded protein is CASSFRTGNTGELFF.

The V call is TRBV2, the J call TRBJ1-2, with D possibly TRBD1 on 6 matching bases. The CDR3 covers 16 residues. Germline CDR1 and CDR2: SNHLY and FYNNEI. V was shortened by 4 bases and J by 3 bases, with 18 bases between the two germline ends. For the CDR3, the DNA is TGTGCCAGCAGTGCGGGCTCAGGGCCAGGGGACTATGGCTACACCTTC. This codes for CASSAGSGPGDYGYTF.

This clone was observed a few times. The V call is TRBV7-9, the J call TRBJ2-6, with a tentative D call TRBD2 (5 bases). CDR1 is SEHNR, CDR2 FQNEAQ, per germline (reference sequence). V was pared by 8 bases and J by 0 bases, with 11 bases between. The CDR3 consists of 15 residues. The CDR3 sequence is CASDDDYSGANVLTF. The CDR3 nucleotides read TGTGCCAGCGATGACGACTACTCTGGGGCCAACGTCCTGACTTTC.